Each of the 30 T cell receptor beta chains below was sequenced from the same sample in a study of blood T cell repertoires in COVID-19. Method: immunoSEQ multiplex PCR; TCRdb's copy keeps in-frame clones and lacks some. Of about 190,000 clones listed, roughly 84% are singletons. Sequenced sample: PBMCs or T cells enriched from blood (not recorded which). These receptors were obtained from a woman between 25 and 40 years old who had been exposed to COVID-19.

Here the CDR3 DNA reads TGTGCCACCAGTGATCCCCCTCGAGAGTACACTGAAGCTTTCTTT. It encodes CATSDPPREYTEAFF. The rearrangement links TRBV24-1 to TRBJ1-1; D not resolved. Germline V lookup: CDR1 KGHDR, CDR2 SFDVKD. V lost 3 bases and J 3 bases, leaving 13 bases between the germline ends. The CDR3 is 15 residues long.

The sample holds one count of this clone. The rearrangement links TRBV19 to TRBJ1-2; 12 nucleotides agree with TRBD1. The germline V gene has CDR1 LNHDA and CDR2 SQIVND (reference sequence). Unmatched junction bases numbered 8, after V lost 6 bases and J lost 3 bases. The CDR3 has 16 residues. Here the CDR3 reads CASSHPGQGADYGYTF. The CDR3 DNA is TGTGCCAGTAGCCACCCGGGACAGGGGGCGGACTATGGCTACACCTTC.

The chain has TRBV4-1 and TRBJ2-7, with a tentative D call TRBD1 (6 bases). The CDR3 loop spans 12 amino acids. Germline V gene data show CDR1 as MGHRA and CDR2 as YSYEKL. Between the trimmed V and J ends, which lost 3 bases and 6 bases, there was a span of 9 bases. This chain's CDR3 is CASSHVGGEQYF. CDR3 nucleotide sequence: TGCGCCAGCAGCCACGTAGGGGGCGAGCAGTACTTC.

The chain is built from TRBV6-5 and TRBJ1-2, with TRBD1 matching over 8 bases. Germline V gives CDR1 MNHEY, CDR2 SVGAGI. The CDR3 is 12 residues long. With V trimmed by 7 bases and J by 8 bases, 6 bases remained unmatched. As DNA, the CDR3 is TGTGCCAGCACTTTCGGACAGGGCGGCTACACCTTC. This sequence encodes CASTFGQGGYTF.

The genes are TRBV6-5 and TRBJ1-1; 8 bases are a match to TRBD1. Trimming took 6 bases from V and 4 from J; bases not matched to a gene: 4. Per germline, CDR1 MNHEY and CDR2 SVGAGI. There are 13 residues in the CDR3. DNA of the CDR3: TGTGCCAGCAGGGTCGGACAGGGCACTGAAGCTTTCTTT. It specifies CASRVGQGTEAFF.

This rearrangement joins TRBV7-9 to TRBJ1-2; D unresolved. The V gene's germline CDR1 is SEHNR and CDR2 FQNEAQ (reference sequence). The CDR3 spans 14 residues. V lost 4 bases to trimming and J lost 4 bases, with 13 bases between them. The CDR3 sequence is CASSSQAFLYGYTF. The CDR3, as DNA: TGTGCCAGCAGCTCCCAGGCGTTCCTCTATGGCTACACCTTC.

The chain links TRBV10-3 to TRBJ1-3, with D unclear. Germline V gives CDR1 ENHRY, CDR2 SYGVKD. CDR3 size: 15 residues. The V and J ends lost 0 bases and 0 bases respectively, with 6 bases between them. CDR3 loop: CAISESGSSGNTIYF. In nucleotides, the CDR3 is TGTGCCATCAGTGAGTCGGGGAGCTCTGGAAACACCATATATTTT.

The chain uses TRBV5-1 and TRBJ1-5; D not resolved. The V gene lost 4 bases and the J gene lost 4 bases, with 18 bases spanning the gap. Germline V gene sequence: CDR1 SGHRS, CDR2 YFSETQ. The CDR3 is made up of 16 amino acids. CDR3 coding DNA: TGCGCCAGCAGCCCTACGGGGATCGGTGGGAATCAGCCCCAGCATTTT. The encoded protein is CASSPTGIGGNQPQHF.

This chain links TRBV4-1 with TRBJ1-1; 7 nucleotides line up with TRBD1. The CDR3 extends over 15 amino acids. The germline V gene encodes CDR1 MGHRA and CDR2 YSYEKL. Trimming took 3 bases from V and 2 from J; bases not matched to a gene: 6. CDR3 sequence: CASSHSGTVNTEAFF. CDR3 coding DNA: TGCGCCAGCAGCCATTCCGGGACAGTTAACACTGAAGCTTTCTTT.

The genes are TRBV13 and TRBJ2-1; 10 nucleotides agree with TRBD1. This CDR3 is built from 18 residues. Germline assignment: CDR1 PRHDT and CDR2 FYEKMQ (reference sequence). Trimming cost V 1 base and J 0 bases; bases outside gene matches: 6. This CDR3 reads CASSLAPRQGASYNEQFF. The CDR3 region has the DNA TGTGCCAGCAGCTTAGCACCCAGACAGGGGGCCTCCTACAATGAGCAGTTCTTC.

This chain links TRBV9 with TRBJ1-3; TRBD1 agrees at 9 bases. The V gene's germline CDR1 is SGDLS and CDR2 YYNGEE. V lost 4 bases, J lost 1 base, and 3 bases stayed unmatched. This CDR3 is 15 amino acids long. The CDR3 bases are TGTGCCAGCAGCACCGGGACAGGGTCTGGAAACACCATATATTTT. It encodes CASSTGTGSGNTIYF.

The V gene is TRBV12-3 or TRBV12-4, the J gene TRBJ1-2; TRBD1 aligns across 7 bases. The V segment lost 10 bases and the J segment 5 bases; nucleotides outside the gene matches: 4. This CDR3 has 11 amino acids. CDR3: CAIGQEYGYTF. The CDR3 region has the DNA TGTGCCATCGGACAGGAATATGGCTACACCTTC.

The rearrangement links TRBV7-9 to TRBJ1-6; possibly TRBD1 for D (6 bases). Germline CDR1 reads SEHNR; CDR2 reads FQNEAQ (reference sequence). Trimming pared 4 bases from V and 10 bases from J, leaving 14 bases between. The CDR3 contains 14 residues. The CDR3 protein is CASSSSGGRSPLHF. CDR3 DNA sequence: TGTGCCAGCAGCTCATCGGGGGGCAGGTCACCCCTCCACTTT.

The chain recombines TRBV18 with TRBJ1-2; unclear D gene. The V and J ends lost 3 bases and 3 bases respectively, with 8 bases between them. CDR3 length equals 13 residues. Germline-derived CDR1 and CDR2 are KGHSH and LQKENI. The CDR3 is CASSPPDYYGYTF. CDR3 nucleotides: TGTGCCAGCTCACCCCCAGACTACTATGGCTACACCTTC.

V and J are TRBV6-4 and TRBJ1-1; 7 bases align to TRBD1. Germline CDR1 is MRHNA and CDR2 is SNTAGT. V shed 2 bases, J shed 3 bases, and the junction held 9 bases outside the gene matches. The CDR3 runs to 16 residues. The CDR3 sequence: CASSDVAGGRDTEAFF. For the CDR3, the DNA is TGTGCCAGCAGTGACGTGGCAGGGGGACGCGACACTGAAGCTTTCTTT.

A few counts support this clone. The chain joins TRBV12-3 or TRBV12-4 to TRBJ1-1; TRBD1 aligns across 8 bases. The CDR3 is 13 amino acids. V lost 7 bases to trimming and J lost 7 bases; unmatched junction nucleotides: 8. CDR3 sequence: CASNIQGAGEAFF. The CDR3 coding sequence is TGTGCCAGCAACATCCAGGGGGCGGGTGAAGCTTTCTTT.

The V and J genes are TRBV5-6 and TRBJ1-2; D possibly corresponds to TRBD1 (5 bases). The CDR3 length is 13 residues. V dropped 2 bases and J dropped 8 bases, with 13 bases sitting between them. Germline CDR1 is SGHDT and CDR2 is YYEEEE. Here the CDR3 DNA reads TGTGCCAGCAGCTTTACTCAGGGAAGAGGCTACACCTTC. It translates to CASSFTQGRGYTF. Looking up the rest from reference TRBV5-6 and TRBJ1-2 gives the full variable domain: DAGVTQSPTHLIKTRGQQVTLRCSPKSGHDTVSWYQQALGQGPQFIFQYYEEEERQRGNFPDRFSGHQFPNYSSELNVNALLLGDSALYLCASSFTQGRGYTFGSGTRLTVV.

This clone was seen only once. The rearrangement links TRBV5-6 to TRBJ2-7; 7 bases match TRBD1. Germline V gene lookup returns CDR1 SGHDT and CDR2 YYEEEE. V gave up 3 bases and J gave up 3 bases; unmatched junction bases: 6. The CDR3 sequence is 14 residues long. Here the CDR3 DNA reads TGTGCCAGCAGCTCAGGGGACAGCCTCTACGAGCAGTACTTC. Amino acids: CASSSGDSLYEQYF.

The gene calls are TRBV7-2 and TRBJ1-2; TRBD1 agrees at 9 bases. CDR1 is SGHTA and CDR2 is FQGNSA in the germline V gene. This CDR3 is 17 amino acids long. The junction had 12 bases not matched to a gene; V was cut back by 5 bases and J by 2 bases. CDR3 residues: CASSPSRDRAVNYGYTF. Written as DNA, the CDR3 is TGTGCCAGCAGCCCGTCCCGGGACAGGGCGGTGAACTATGGCTACACCTTC.

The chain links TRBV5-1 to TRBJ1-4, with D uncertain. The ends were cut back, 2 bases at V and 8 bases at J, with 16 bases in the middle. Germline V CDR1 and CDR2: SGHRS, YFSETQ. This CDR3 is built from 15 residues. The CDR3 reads CASSLVGARREKLFF. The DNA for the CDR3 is TGCGCCAGCAGCTTAGTGGGAGCAAGGAGGGAAAAACTGTTTTTT.

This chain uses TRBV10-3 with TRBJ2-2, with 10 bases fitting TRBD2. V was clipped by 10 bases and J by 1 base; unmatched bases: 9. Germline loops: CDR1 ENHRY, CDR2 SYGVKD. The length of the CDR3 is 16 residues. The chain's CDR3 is CATLALAGENTGELFF. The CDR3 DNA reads TGTGCCACCCTGGCGCTAGCGGGGGAGAACACCGGGGAGCTGTTTTTT.

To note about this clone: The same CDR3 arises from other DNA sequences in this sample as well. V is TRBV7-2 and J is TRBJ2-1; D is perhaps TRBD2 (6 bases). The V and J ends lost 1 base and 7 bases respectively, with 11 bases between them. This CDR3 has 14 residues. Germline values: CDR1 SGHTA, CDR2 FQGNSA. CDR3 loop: CASSLGGRGNEQFF. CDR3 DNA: TGTGCCAGCAGCTTAGGCGGGCGGGGAAATGAGCAGTTCTTC.

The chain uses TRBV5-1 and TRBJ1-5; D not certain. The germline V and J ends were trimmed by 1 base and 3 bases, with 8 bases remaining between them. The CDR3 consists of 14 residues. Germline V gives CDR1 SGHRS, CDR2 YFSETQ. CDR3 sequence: CASSLLRDNQPQHF. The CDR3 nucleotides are TGCGCCAGCAGCTTGCTGAGGGACAATCAGCCCCAGCATTTT.

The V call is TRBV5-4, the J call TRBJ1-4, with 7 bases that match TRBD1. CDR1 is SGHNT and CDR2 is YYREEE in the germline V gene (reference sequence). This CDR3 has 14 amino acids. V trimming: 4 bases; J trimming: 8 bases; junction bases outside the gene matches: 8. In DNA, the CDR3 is TGTGCCAGCAGCACGAGGGGGCGCGAGGAAAAACTGTTTTTT. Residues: CASSTRGREEKLFF.

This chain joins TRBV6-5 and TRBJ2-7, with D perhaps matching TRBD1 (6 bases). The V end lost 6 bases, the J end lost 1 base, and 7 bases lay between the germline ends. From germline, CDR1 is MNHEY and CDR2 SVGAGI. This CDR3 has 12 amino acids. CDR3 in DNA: TGTGCCAGCAGCGGACAGTCCTACGAGCAGTACTTC. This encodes CASSGQSYEQYF.

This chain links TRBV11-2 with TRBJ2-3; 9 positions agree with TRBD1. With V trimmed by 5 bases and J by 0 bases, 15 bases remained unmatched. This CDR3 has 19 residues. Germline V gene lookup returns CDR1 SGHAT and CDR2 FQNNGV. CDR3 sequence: CASSLQGARGSSSTDTQYF. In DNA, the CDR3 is TGTGCCAGCAGCCTACAGGGGGCGCGCGGGTCCTCTAGCACAGATACGCAGTATTTT.

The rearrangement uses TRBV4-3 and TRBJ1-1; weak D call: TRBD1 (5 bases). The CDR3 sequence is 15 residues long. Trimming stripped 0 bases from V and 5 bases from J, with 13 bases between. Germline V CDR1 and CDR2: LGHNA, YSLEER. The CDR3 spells CASSQDRWGGTEAFF. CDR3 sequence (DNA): TGCGCCAGCAGCCAAGACCGTTGGGGGGGGACTGAAGCTTTCTTT.

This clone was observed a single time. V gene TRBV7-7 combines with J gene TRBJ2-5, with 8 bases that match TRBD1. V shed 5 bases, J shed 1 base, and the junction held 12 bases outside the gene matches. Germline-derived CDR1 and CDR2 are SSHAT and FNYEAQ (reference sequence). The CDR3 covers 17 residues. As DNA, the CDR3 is TGTGCCAGCAGCCTGGGGCGGTGGACAGGGCGCCAAGAGACCCAGTACTTC. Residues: CASSLGRWTGRQETQYF.

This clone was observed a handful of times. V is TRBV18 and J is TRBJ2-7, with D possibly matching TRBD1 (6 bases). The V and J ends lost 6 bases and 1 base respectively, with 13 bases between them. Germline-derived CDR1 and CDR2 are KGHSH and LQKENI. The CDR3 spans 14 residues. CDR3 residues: CASSDVQGSYEQYF. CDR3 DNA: TGTGCCAGCTCCGACGTACAGGGTTCCTACGAGCAGTACTTC.

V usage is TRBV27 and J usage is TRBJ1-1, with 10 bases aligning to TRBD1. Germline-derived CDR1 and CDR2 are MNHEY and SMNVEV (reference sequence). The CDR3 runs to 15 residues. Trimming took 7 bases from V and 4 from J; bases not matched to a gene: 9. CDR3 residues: CASNRDRGEVTEAFF. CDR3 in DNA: TGTGCCAGCAACCGGGACAGGGGAGAGGTCACTGAAGCTTTCTTT.